The 23 T cell receptor beta chains given below trace back to one sample, sequenced in a study of molecular identifiers for immune sequencing clone quantification. TCRdb reprocessed the PCR reads with MiXCR, giving one entry per CDR3 protein. The profile shows more than 450,000 distinct CDR3 sequences, about 22% of them singletons. The sample comprised naive CD8+ T cells from blood, with Jurkat cell RNA spiked in. Subset given: FACS-sorted CD8+CD4-CCR7+CD45RA+ naive T cells. The receptors stem from a human donor in good health. Some libraries in this study had Jurkat cell RNA spiked in.

The table lists this clonotype with many counts. The V gene is TRBV29-1, the J gene TRBJ2-3; D is unclear. V was shortened by 7 bases and J by 0 bases, with 11 bases between the two germline ends. CDR1 is SQVTM and CDR2 is ANQGSEA in the germline V gene. CDR3 size: 13 residues. This CDR3 is CSDQLFSTDTQYF. The CDR3 DNA reads TGCAGCGACCAGTTATTCAGCACAGATACGCAGTATTTT.

This clonotype was detected only once. This may arise from a read error, as a much more abundant clone is one base away. The chain is built from TRBV4-3 and TRBJ2-3; 10 bases align to TRBD2. Looked up from germline, CDR1 is LGHNA and CDR2 is YSLEER. The V and J ends lost 4 bases and 2 bases, in that order; junction bases with no gene match: 15. This CDR3 is built from 19 residues. CDR3 region: CASSPPTAGLADLTDTQYF. CDR3 sequence (DNA): TGCGCCAGCAGCCCCCCAACGGCCGGACTAGCGGACCTCACAGATACGCAGTATTTT.

This chain connects TRBV10-2 to TRBJ2-2, with TRBD1 identical over 8 bases. The CDR3 has 15 residues. The V gene's germline CDR1 is WSHSY and CDR2 SAAADI. Losses at the gene ends were 5 bases for V and 7 bases for J; bases not matched to a gene: 9. The DNA of the CDR3 is TGCGCCAGCAGTCCCGGGACAGGCGCGGGCGGGGAGCTGTTTTTT. Translation: CASSPGTGAGGELFF.

This clonotype was picked up many times. This chain uses TRBV13 with TRBJ2-3, with TRBD1 matching 9 bases. This CDR3 is 19 amino acids long. V lost 5 bases and J lost 2; bases outside the gene matches: 17. Looked up from germline, CDR1 is PRHDT and CDR2 is FYEKMQ (reference sequence). CDR3 region: CASSAVPGQGEDNTDTQYF. CDR3 coding DNA: TGTGCCAGCAGCGCAGTCCCGGGACAGGGTGAGGATAACACAGATACGCAGTATTTT.

This clonotype was found many times. The chain joins TRBV6-5 to TRBJ2-3; D might be TRBD1 (7 bases). Trimming left V 2 bases short and J 0 bases short, with 15 bases between. The CDR3 contains 17 residues. Germline V gene sequence: CDR1 MNHEY, CDR2 SVGAGI. The CDR3 region is CASSYQGGRLSTDTQYF. As DNA, the CDR3 is TGTGCCAGCAGTTACCAGGGGGGACGGCTCAGCACAGATACGCAGTATTTT.

In the case of this clonotype: A much larger clone differs from this one at a single base, so this may be a read error. This sequence joins TRBV27 and TRBJ2-5; D gene ambiguous. Germline CDR1 is MNHEY and CDR2 is SMNVEV (reference sequence). This CDR3 contains 15 residues. This chain's CDR3 is CASSLSLRPSETQHF. The CDR3 DNA is TGTGCCAGCAGTTTATCTCTTCGACCGAGCGAGACCCAGCACTTC.

This clonotype showed up many times. The chain has TRBV2 and TRBJ2-6; D call uncertain. The CDR3 length is 16 residues. V lost 6 bases, J lost 2 bases, and 14 bases lay in between. In germline, CDR1 is SNHLY, CDR2 FYNNEI. CDR3 amino acids: CASSGPDAAGANVLTF. For the CDR3, the DNA is TGTGCCAGCAGCGGCCCTGACGCTGCTGGGGCCAACGTCCTGACTTTC.

This clonotype has ten or more counts. The chain is built from TRBV7-9 and TRBJ1-1; 7 nucleotides match TRBD1. J lost 6 bases, V lost 5 bases, and 3 bases had no gene match. Germline CDR1 and CDR2: SEHNR and FQNEAQ (reference sequence). This CDR3 is 12 amino acids long. The CDR3: CASSEGTAEAFF. Written as DNA, the CDR3 is TGTGCCAGCAGCGAAGGGACAGCTGAAGCTTTCTTT. Looking up the rest from reference TRBV7-9 and TRBJ1-1 gives the full variable domain: DTGVSQNPRHKITKRGQNVTFRCDPISEHNRLYWYRQTLGQGPEFLTYFQNEAQLEKSRLLSDRFSAERPKGSFSTLEIQRTEQGDSAMYLCASSEGTAEAFFGQGTRLTVV.

The chain uses TRBV4-2 and TRBJ1-1; 7 bases are shared with TRBD1. The CDR3 has 19 residues. Per the germline V gene, CDR1 is LGHNA and CDR2 is YNFKEQ. The ends lost 0 bases at V and 1 base at J; junction bases unmatched: 14. The CDR3 DNA follows: TGTGCCAGCAGCCAAGATGTTCCAGGGGGGTATGTTCCGAACACTGAAGCTTTCTTT. It specifies CASSQDVPGGYVPNTEAFF.

This clonotype was counted a few times. The chain couples TRBV27 to TRBJ1-1, with 9 nucleotides matching TRBD1. The CDR3 consists of 15 residues. Germline V lookup: CDR1 MNHEY, CDR2 SMNVEV (reference sequence). V gave up 5 bases and J gave up 5 bases; unmatched junction bases: 9. For the CDR3, the DNA is TGTGCCAGCAGTCCACAGGGACAGGGTTGGACTGAAGCTTTCTTT. It yields the protein CASSPQGQGWTEAFF.

This clonotype was counted a few times. This sequence joins TRBV30 and TRBJ1-1; TRBD1 is a possible D gene (6 bases). Trimming pared 4 bases from V and 4 bases from J, leaving 19 bases between. The CDR3 is 15 amino acids. CDR1 and CDR2 from the germline V gene are GTSNPN and SVGIG (reference sequence). The CDR3 DNA follows: TGTGCCTGGACCCGGGGGGCTCCTGGGTTCACTGAAGCTTTCTTT. Protein: CAWTRGAPGFTEAFF. The full variable domain, in which reference TRBV30 and TRBJ1-1 provide the parts outside the CDR3, is SQTIHQWPATLVQPVGSPLSLECTVEGTSNPNLYWYRQAAGRGLQLLFYSVGIGQISSEVPQNLSASRPQDRQFILSSKKLLLSDSGFYLCAWTRGAPGFTEAFFGQGTRLTVV.

This clonotype showed up many times. V gene TRBV11-2 combines with J gene TRBJ2-7; 8 positions match TRBD1. The CDR3 spans 14 residues. The V and J ends lost 4 bases and 4 bases, in that order; junction bases with no gene match: 6. Germline V gene data show CDR1 as SGHAT and CDR2 as FQNNGV. This chain's CDR3 is CASSSGQDLYEQYF. In DNA, the CDR3 is TGTGCCAGCAGCTCGGGACAGGACCTATACGAGCAGTACTTC.

About this clonotype: A much bigger clone sits one base away, suggesting this may be a read error. The V call is TRBV10-3, the J call TRBJ2-5, with D perhaps matching TRBD2 (5 bases). CDR1 is ENHRY, CDR2 SYGVKD, per germline. The CDR3 has 17 amino acids. The CDR3 spells CATSESTTGLTQETQYF. In DNA form, the CDR3 reads TGTGCCACCAGTGAGTCGACTACCGGACTGACACAAGAGACCCAGTACTTC.

The sample holds a few counts of this clonotype. The chain combines TRBV19 with TRBJ2-5, with 12 bases matching TRBD2. The J segment lost 1 base and the V segment lost 3 bases, leaving 9 bases of the junction unmatched. The CDR3 loop spans 18 amino acids. Germline V lookup: CDR1 LNHDA, CDR2 SQIVND (reference sequence). The DNA of the CDR3 is TGTGCCAGTAGTATTTCCCCGAGGACTAGCGGGGCCCAAGAGACCCAGTACTTC. The encoded protein is CASSISPRTSGAQETQYF.

The rearrangement joins TRBV11-2 to TRBJ2-1; 12 positions match TRBD2. The CDR3 consists of 16 residues. Germline loops: CDR1 SGHAT, CDR2 FQNNGV. V trimming: 3 bases; J trimming: 7 bases; junction bases outside the gene matches: 7. The CDR3 DNA reads TGTGCCAGCAGCTTCCGGACTAGCGGGAACAGTAATGAGCAGTTCTTC. It yields the protein CASSFRTSGNSNEQFF.

This clonotype has just a few counts. Because it lacks the conserved phenylalanine or tryptophan at the end, this CDR3 is likely a read error. The rearrangement joins TRBV28 to TRBJ2-7, with no clear D. Trimming pared 1 base from V and 3 bases from J, leaving 10 bases between. Looked up from germline, CDR1 is MDHEN and CDR2 is SYDVKM. The CDR3 is 14 residues long. CDR3 nucleotides: TGTGCCAGCAGTTTATTGGGGAACGACTACGAGCAGTACTCC. Encoded protein: CASSLLGNDYEQYS.

Worth noting for this clonotype: Just one base apart from a much larger clone, this may be a read error. The rearrangement uses TRBV7-9 and TRBJ2-3, with TRBD1 matching over 7 bases. Germline-derived CDR1 and CDR2 are SEHNR and FQNEAQ (reference sequence). CDR3 length: 18 amino acids. CDR3 amino acids: CASGLDDVVRGFGDTQYF. The CDR3 bases are TGTGCCAGCGGCTTAGACGATGTTGTCAGGGGGTTCGGAGATACGCAGTATTTT.

Turning to this clonotype: Since the CDR3 does not end with the conserved phenylalanine or tryptophan, this likely comes from a read error. The chain uses TRBV5-1 and TRBJ2-1; tentatively, D is TRBD1 or TRBD2 (5 bases each). Trimming removed 1 base from V and 0 bases from J, with 11 bases in between. This CDR3 region has 16 residues. Germline V gives CDR1 SGHRS, CDR2 YFSETQ. CDR3 in amino acids: CASSLWGSSSYNEQFL. In DNA form, the CDR3 reads TGCGCCAGCAGCTTGTGGGGGTCAAGCTCCTACAATGAGCAGTTCCTC.

This clonotype was seen a handful of times. The genes are TRBV5-3 and TRBJ1-5; D is uncertain. TRBV5-3 is annotated as an ORF whose role is uncertain. The CDR3 is 15 residues long. V lost 8 bases, J lost 0 bases, and 15 bases lay in between. DNA for the CDR3: TGTGCCAGCAGTTCGGGGATAAGTAGCAATCAGCCCCAGCATTTT. This sequence encodes CASSSGISSNQPQHF.

The chain employs TRBV10-3 and TRBJ2-7; 7 bases are shared with TRBD2. Germline values: CDR1 ENHRY, CDR2 SYGVKD. Trimming removed 6 bases from V and 2 bases from J; junction bases left unmatched: 4. There are 13 residues in the CDR3. The CDR3 coding sequence is TGTGCCATCAGCGCGGGAGATACCTACGAGCAGTACTTC. Translated: CAISAGDTYEQYF.

This clonotype was detected many times. The chain recombines TRBV6-2 or TRBV6-3 with TRBJ2-3; TRBD1 might be the D (6 bases). CDR3 length: 12 residues. Per the germline V gene, CDR1 is MNHEY and CDR2 is SVGEGT. Trimming took 10 bases from V and 3 from J, leaving 11 bases between them. The CDR3 reads CATLDRTDTQYF. CDR3 nucleotide sequence: TGTGCCACCCTAGACAGGACAGATACGCAGTATTTT.

This clonotype was picked up a small number of times. This chain uses TRBV29-1 with TRBJ2-7; D possibly matches TRBD1 or TRBD2 (5 bases each). CDR1 is SQVTM, CDR2 ANQGSEA, per germline. The CDR3 is made up of 14 amino acids. V was shortened by 3 bases and J by 3 bases, with 15 bases between the two germline ends. In DNA form, the CDR3 reads TGCAGCGTTGATTTGGGGACGTCCGACTACGAGCAGTACTTC. It is translated as CSVDLGTSDYEQYF.

This chain links TRBV12-3 or TRBV12-4 with TRBJ1-2; D is unclear. CDR3 length equals 14 residues. Trimming pared 7 bases from V and 0 bases from J, leaving 12 bases between. CDR3 sequence (DNA): TGTGCCAGCAACCCGGACCGCTCTAACTATGGCTACACCTTC. Its protein product is CASNPDRSNYGYTF.